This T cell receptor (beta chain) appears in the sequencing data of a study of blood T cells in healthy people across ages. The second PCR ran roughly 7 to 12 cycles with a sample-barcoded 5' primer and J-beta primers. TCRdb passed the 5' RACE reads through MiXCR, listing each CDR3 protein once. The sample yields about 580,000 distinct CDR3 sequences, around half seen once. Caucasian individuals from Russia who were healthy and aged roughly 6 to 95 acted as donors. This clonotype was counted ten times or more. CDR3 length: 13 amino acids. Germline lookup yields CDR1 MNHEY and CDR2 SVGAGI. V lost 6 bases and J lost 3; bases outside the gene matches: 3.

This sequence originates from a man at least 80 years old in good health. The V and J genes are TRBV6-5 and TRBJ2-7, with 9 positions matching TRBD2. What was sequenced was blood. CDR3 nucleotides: TGTGCCAGCAGGAGACTAGCGGTCTACGAGCAGTACTTC. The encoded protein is CASRRLAVYEQYF.